The source of this T cell receptor (beta chain) is a study of cytomegalovirus exposure and HLA in healthy donors. Findings and limits, study-wide: The classifier, whose performance was assessed in both the original and validation cohorts, reportedly diagnosed cytomegalovirus status with high specificity and sensitivity.

To note about this clone: The antigen is undetermined.

V was clipped by 3 bases and J by 2 bases, with 10 bases between them. In germline, CDR1 is LGHNA, CDR2 YNFKEQ. The CDR3 loop spans 15 amino acids. PCR involved 60 Vbeta and 13 Jbeta primers. Assay: immunoSEQ multiplex PCR; the TCRdb copy retains only in-frame clones and omits some. The sample consists of around 150,000 clones, around 81% of them appearing once. The sample consisted of PBMCs. This clonotype was obtained from a woman between 40 and 50 years old in good health and CMV-seronegative. The chain is built from TRBV4-2 and TRBJ2-2; tentative D call: TRBD2 (6 bases). The CDR3 coding sequence is TGTGCCAGCAGCCAGGGAGGATTCAACACCGGGGAGCTGTTTTTT. Translated: CASSQGGFNTGELFF.